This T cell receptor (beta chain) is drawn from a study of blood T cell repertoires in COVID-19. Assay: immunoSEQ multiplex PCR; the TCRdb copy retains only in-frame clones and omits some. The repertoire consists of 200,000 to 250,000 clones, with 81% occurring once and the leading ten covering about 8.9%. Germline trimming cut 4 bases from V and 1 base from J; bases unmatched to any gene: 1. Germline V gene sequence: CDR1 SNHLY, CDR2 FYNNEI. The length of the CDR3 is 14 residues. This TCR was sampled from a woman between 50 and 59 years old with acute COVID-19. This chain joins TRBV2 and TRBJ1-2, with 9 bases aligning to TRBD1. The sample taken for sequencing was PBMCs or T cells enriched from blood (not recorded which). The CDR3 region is CASSVGQGNYGYTF. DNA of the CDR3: TGTGCCAGCAGTGTGGGACAGGGTAACTATGGCTACACCTTC.